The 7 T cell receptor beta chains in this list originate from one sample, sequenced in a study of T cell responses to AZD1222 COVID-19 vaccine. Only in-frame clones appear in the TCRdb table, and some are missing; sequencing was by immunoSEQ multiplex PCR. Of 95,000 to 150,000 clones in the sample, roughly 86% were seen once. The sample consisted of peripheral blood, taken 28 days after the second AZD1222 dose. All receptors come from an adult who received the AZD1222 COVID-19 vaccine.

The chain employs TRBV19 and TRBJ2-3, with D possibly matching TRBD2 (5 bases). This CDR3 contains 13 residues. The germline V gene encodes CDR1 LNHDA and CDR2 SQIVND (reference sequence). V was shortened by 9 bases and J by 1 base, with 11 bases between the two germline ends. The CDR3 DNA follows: TGTGCCAGCCGCGGGCTGGGCACAGATACGCAGTATTTT. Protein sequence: CASRGLGTDTQYF.

In DNA form, the CDR3 reads TGTGCCAGCGTTGAGGGGTTGACTGAAGCTTTCTTT. It specifies CASVEGLTEAFF. The chain employs TRBV7-9 and TRBJ1-1; TRBD1 might be the D (5 bases). With 8 bases removed from V and 5 bases from J, the gap between germline ends came to 12 bases. This CDR3 contains 12 residues. Germline assignment: CDR1 SEHNR and CDR2 FQNEAQ (reference sequence).

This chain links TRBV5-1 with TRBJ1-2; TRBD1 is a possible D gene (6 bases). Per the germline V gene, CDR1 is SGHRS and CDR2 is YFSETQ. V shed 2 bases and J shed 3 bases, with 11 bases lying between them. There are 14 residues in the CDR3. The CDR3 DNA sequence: TGCGCCAGCAGCTTATCAGGGGCCGACTATGGCTACACCTTC. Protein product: CASSLSGADYGYTF.

CDR3 in amino acids: CASSQPPDRGHEQYF. The CDR3 DNA is TGTGCCAGCAGTCAGCCCCCGGACAGGGGCCACGAGCAGTACTTC. This chain uses TRBV6-5 with TRBJ2-7, with 9 bases aligning to TRBD1. V dropped 5 bases and J dropped 5; count of bases not matched to a gene: 10. The CDR3 is 15 amino acids. Germline V gene lookup returns CDR1 MNHEY and CDR2 SVGAGI.

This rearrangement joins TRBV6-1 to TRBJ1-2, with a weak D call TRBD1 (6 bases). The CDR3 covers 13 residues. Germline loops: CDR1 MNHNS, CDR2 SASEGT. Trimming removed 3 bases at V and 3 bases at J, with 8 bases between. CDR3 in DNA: TGTGCCAGCAGTGAGACAGGAGACTATGGCTACACCTTC. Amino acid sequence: CASSETGDYGYTF.

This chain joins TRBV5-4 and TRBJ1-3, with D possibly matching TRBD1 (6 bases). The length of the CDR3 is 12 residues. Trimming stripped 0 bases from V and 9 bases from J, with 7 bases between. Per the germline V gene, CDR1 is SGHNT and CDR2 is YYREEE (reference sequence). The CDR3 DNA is TGTGCCAGCAGCTTGGTAGGGGGCACCATATATTTT. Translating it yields CASSLVGGTIYF.

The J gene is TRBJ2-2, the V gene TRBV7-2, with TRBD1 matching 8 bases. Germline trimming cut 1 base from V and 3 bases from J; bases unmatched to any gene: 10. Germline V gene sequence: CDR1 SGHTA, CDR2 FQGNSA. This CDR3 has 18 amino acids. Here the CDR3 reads CASSLVGAGGRDTGELFF. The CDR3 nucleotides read TGTGCCAGCAGCTTAGTCGGTGCAGGGGGCCGCGACACCGGGGAGCTGTTTTTT.